This TCR beta chain was captured in a study of blood T cells in healthy people across ages. The overall study: For every two T cells, template switching captured about one barcoded beta molecule.

Germline V gene data show CDR1 as MNHEY and CDR2 as SMNVEV (reference sequence). The V end was cut by 2 bases, the J end by 8 bases, with 13 bases between. This CDR3 region has 14 residues. Study-wide points: Strong correlation was found linking TCR beta diversity to naive T cell percentage.

In the case of this clonotype: What it binds is not known.

With a J-beta primer mix and a sample-barcoded 5' primer, a second PCR ran roughly 6 to 11 cycles. Each CDR3 protein gets one entry after TCRdb re-called the 5' RACE reads with MiXCR. The repertoire holds 1 million to 1.2 million distinct CDR3 sequences, with around two fifths as singletons. Extraction of total RNA produced a minimum of 5 micrograms from each sample. V and J are TRBV27 and TRBJ2-1; tentative D call: TRBD1 (6 bases). The TCR was taken from a man between 18 and 29 years old in good health. Sequenced sample: blood. CDR3 sequence (DNA): TGTGCCAGCAGTTTAGGGGGCGGTTTGGATGAGCAGTTCTTC. It yields the protein CASSLGGGLDEQFF.